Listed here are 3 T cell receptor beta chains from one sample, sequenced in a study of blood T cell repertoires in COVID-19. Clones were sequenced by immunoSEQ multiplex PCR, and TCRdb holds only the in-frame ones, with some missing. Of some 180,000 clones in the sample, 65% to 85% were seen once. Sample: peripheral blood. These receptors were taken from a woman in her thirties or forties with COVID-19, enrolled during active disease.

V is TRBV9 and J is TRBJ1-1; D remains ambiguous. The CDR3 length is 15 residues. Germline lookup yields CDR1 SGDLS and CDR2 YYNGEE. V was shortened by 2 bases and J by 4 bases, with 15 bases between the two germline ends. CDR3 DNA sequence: TGTGCCAGCAGCGTCGCCTCGACAAGTCTCACTGAAGCTTTCTTT. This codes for CASSVASTSLTEAFF.

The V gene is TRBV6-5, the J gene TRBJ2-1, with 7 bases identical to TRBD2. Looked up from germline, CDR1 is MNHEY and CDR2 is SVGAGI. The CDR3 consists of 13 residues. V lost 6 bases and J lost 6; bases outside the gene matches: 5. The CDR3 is CASRGLDGNEQFF. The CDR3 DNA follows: TGTGCCAGCAGAGGACTAGACGGCAATGAGCAGTTCTTC.

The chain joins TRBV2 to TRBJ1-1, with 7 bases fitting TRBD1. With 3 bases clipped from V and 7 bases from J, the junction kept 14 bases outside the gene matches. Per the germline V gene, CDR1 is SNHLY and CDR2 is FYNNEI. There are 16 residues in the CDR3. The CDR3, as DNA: TGTGCCAGCAGTGAGACCCAAACTCCGGGACAGATTGAAGCTTTCTTT. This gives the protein CASSETQTPGQIEAFF.